This T cell receptor beta chain appears in the sequencing data of a study of blood T cell repertoires in COVID-19. Looking at the study overall: Nucleic acid was either cDNA or gDNA, and it came from T cells, B-cell-depleted T cells, or PBMCs.

The ends were cut back, 2 bases at V and 2 bases at J, with 8 bases in the middle. CDR1 is GTSNPN, CDR2 SVGIG, per germline (reference sequence). This CDR3 contains 13 residues. Method: immunoSEQ multiplex PCR; TCRdb's copy keeps in-frame clones and lacks some. Of under 250,000 clones in the sample, about 86% were seen once. This sequence was found in a middle-aged woman with acute COVID-19. This chain links TRBV30 with TRBJ2-3, with D possibly being TRBD1 (5 bases). The sample consisted of PBMCs or T cells enriched from blood (not recorded which). The CDR3 sequence is CAWSLGPTDTQYF. For the CDR3, the DNA is TGTGCCTGGAGTTTGGGGCCCACAGATACGCAGTATTTT. Drawing the rest from reference TRBV30 and TRBJ2-3, the complete variable domain is SQTIHQWPATLVQPVGSPLSLECTVEGTSNPNLYWYRQAAGRGLQLLFYSVGIGQISSEVPQNLSASRPQDRQFILSSKKLLLSDSGFYLCAWSLGPTDTQYFGPGTRLTVL.